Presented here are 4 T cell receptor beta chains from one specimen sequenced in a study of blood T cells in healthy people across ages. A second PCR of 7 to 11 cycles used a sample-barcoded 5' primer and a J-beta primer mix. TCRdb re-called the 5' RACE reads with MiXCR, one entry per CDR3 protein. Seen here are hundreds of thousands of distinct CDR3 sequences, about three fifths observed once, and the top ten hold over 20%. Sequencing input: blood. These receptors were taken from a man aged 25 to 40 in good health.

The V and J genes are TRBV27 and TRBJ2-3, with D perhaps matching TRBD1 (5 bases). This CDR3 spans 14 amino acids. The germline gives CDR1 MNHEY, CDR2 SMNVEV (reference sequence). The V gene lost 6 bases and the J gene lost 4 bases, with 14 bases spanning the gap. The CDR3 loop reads CASRQARAADTQYF. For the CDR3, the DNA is TGTGCCAGCAGGCAAGCCAGGGCGGCAGATACGCAGTATTTT.

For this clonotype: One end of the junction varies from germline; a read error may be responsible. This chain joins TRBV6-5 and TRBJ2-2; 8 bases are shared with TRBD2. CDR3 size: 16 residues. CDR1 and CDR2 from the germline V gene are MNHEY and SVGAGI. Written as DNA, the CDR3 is TGTGCCAGCAGTCTGTATAGCGGGATGAACACCGGGGAGCTATTTTTT. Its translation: CASSLYSGMNTGELFF.

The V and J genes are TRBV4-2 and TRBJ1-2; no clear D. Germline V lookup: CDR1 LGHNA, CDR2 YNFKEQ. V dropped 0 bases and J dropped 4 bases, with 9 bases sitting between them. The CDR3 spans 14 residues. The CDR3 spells CASSQDGGSYGYTF. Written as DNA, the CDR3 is TGTGCCAGCAGCCAAGATGGCGGCAGCTATGGCTACACCTTC.

The CDR3 region has the DNA TGTGCCAGCAGCTTCGGAGCGGAATACAATGAGCAGTACTTC. Translation: CASSFGAEYNEQYF. This chain links TRBV7-9 with TRBJ2-7; D is possibly TRBD2 (5 bases). The CDR3 has 14 residues. CDR1 and CDR2 from the germline V gene are SEHNR and FQNEAQ (reference sequence). The V end was cut by 3 bases, the J end by 7 bases, with 16 bases between. Complete variable domain (other parts from reference TRBV7-9 and TRBJ2-7): DTGVSQNPRHKITKRGQNVTFRCDPISEHNRLYWYRQTLGQGPEFLTYFQNEAQLEKSRLLSDRFSAERPKGSFSTLEIQRTEQGDSAMYLCASSFGAEYNEQYFGPGTRLTVT.